The next 21 T cell receptor beta chains were all read from a single sample in a study of cytomegalovirus exposure and HLA in healthy donors. Assay used: immunoSEQ multiplex PCR; TCRdb lists only in-frame clones, some missing. The table includes roughly 220,000 clones, approximately 90% detected once. Sequencing was performed on PBMCs. These receptors were obtained from a woman in her late teens or twenties in good health and CMV-seronegative.

The chain couples TRBV14 to TRBJ1-2; D uncertain. This CDR3 contains 14 residues. Germline CDR1 is SGHDN and CDR2 is FVKESK. Between the trimmed V and J ends, which lost 3 bases and 2 bases, there was a span of 10 bases. The CDR3, as DNA: TGTGCCAGCAGCCATATACAGAACAACTATGGCTACACCTTC. Its translation is CASSHIQNNYGYTF.

The chain uses TRBV7-2 and TRBJ2-1; the match to TRBD2 covers 14 bases. V lost 5 bases and J lost 8; bases outside the gene matches: 14. This CDR3 is 18 amino acids long. Germline-derived CDR1 and CDR2 are SGHTA and FQGNSA. The CDR3 loop reads CASSPRGLAGVKRDEQFF. CDR3 nucleotide sequence: TGTGCCAGCAGCCCCCGGGGACTAGCGGGAGTCAAAAGGGATGAGCAGTTCTTC.

This chain connects TRBV27 to TRBJ2-3, with 12 bases fitting TRBD2. The CDR3 sequence is 15 residues long. After removal of 5 bases from V and 5 bases from J, the junction contained 5 bases not matched to a gene. Looked up from germline, CDR1 is MNHEY and CDR2 is SMNVEV (reference sequence). In DNA, the CDR3 is TGTGCCAGCAGTCCCCGGGGACTAGCGGGAGATACGCAGTATTTT. Its translation: CASSPRGLAGDTQYF.

The V call is TRBV11-3, the J call TRBJ2-7; D may be TRBD2 (5 bases). Trimming pared 5 bases from V and 6 bases from J, leaving 17 bases between. The germline V gene encodes CDR1 SGHNT and CDR2 YENEEA. The CDR3 is made up of 14 amino acids. CDR3 bases: TGTGCCAGCAGCCCAGCCGCGGGTCGGGCCGAGCAGTACTTC. It is translated as CASSPAAGRAEQYF.

V gene TRBV2 combines with J gene TRBJ1-1; 8 bases agree with TRBD1. The CDR3 extends over 16 amino acids. CDR1 is SNHLY and CDR2 is FYNNEI in the germline V gene. V shed 4 bases, J shed 1 base, and the junction held 8 bases outside the gene matches. The CDR3 loop reads CASSGESTGANTEAFF. DNA for the CDR3: TGTGCCAGCAGTGGGGAATCGACAGGGGCGAACACTGAAGCTTTCTTT.

The V and J genes are TRBV28 and TRBJ2-3, with D unclear. The CDR3 totals 15 residues. CDR1 is MDHEN, CDR2 SYDVKM, per germline. The V end was cut by 8 bases, the J end by 1 base, with 16 bases between. The CDR3 is CASPPTFLGTDTQYF. CDR3 nucleotides: TGTGCCAGCCCCCCTACTTTCCTAGGCACAGATACGCAGTATTTT.

The chain uses TRBV6-1 and TRBJ1-5; TRBD1 matches at 7 bases. CDR3 length: 15 residues. With 3 bases clipped from V and 4 bases from J, the junction kept 6 bases outside the gene matches. Germline lookup yields CDR1 MNHNS and CDR2 SASEGT. This CDR3 is CASSDNRGPNQPQHF. In DNA form, the CDR3 reads TGTGCCAGCAGTGATAACAGGGGTCCTAATCAGCCCCAGCATTTT.

A single count supports this clone. In DNA, the CDR3 is TGTGCCACCAGCAGGGGATCCGGGGACAGGGGAACAGATACGCAGTATTTT. Residues: CATSRGSGDRGTDTQYF. V usage is TRBV15 and J usage is TRBJ2-3, with 10 bases fitting TRBD1. Germline V gene lookup returns CDR1 LNHNV and CDR2 YYDKDF (reference sequence). The CDR3 extends over 17 amino acids. Trimming cost V 3 bases and J 3 bases; bases outside gene matches: 9.

This clone was picked up a small number of times. Other DNA sequences in this specimen translate into the identical CDR3. The rearrangement links TRBV5-1 to TRBJ2-1, with 12 bases lining up with TRBD2. This CDR3 has 15 residues. The germline CDR1 and CDR2 sequences are SGHRS and YFSETQ. V shed 0 bases, J shed 8 bases, and the junction held 3 bases outside the gene matches. The DNA of the CDR3 is TGCGCCAGCAGCTTGGGACTAGCGGGAGTCGATGAGCAGTTCTTC. It yields the protein CASSLGLAGVDEQFF.

The chain links TRBV7-2 to TRBJ1-5; D is possibly TRBD1 (6 bases). In germline, CDR1 is SGHTA, CDR2 FQGNSA. The V end was cut by 4 bases, the J end by 2 bases, with 18 bases between. The CDR3 totals 17 residues. The CDR3 DNA follows: TGTGCCAGCAGCTCACAGGGATTTAACGGAGGCAATCAGCCCCAGCATTTT. Translated, it gives CASSSQGFNGGNQPQHF. The whole variable domain, remainder taken from reference TRBV7-2 and TRBJ1-5, is GAGVSQSPSNKVTEKGKDVELRCDPISGHTALYWYRQSLGQGLEFLIYFQGNSAPDKSGLPSDRFSAERTGGSVSTLTIQRTQQEDSAVYLCASSSQGFNGGNQPQHFGDGTRLSIL.

The chain recombines TRBV9 with TRBJ2-2, with 9 positions matching TRBD2. Germline V CDR1 and CDR2: SGDLS, YYNGEE. Losses at the gene ends were 3 bases for V and 7 bases for J; bases not matched to a gene: 10. The CDR3 covers 16 residues. The CDR3 DNA reads TGTGCCAGCAGCGGGCGTAGCGGGAGTAGTTTCGGGGAGCTGTTTTTT. The encoded protein is CASSGRSGSSFGELFF.

V gene TRBV6-1 combines with J gene TRBJ1-6; TRBD1 matches 7 bases. V shed 6 bases and J 0 bases; nucleotides not matched to a gene: 2. The CDR3 is 15 amino acids. From germline, CDR1 is MNHNS and CDR2 SASEGT. For the CDR3, the DNA is TGTGCCAGCAGACAGGGGAGCTCCTATAATTCACCCCTCCACTTT. Residues: CASRQGSSYNSPLHF.

The rearrangement links TRBV5-3 to TRBJ2-1; 10 nucleotides align to TRBD2. TRBV5-3 is given ORF status, its function remaining uncertain. This CDR3 has 14 amino acids. V was clipped by 4 bases and J by 8 bases; unmatched bases: 6. The CDR3 sequence: CARSPLAGDHEQFF. The CDR3 DNA is TGTGCCAGAAGCCCCCTAGCGGGAGACCATGAGCAGTTCTTC.

J is TRBJ2-5 and V is TRBV27, with 14 bases lining up with TRBD2. V was clipped by 3 bases and J by 4 bases; unmatched bases: 10. CDR1 and CDR2 from the germline V gene are MNHEY and SMNVEV (reference sequence). This CDR3 is built from 18 residues. CDR3 residues: CASSFLTSGRAVGETQYF. CDR3 nucleotides: TGTGCCAGCAGTTTTCTGACTAGCGGGAGGGCCGTAGGAGAGACCCAGTACTTC.

V and J are TRBV10-3 and TRBJ2-3, with D maybe TRBD2 (6 bases). The germline V and J ends were trimmed by 5 bases and 7 bases, with 10 bases remaining between them. The CDR3 runs 12 residues. Germline V gene lookup returns CDR1 ENHRY and CDR2 SYGVKD. DNA of the CDR3: TGTGCCATCAGTCAACTAGCAAATACGCAGTATTTT. It codes for CAISQLANTQYF.

The rearrangement links TRBV5-1 to TRBJ2-1; 7 bases align to TRBD2. Germline loops: CDR1 SGHRS, CDR2 YFSETQ. Germline trimming cut 0 bases from V and 8 bases from J; bases unmatched to any gene: 5. The CDR3 extends over 14 amino acids. Here the CDR3 reads CASSLALSGHEQFF. In DNA form, the CDR3 reads TGCGCCAGCAGCTTGGCCCTTAGCGGGCATGAGCAGTTCTTC.

The chain employs TRBV7-9 and TRBJ1-1; D possibly corresponds to TRBD1 (6 bases). This CDR3 is built from 12 residues. The germline gives CDR1 SEHNR, CDR2 FQNEAQ (reference sequence). Trimming left V 5 bases short and J 3 bases short, with 7 bases between. The chain's CDR3 is CASSRTDTEAFF. CDR3 sequence (DNA): TGTGCCAGCAGCCGGACAGACACTGAAGCTTTCTTT.

This clone was recorded only once. This chain links TRBV2 with TRBJ1-6; maybe TRBD1 (5 bases). Germline V gene lookup returns CDR1 SNHLY and CDR2 FYNNEI. V dropped 5 bases and J dropped 6 bases, with 17 bases sitting between them. CDR3 length equals 16 residues. This chain's CDR3 is CASSPDTGMANSPLHF. The CDR3 DNA sequence: TGTGCCAGCAGTCCGGACACCGGAATGGCTAATTCACCCCTCCACTTT.

This clone turned up a few times. V gene TRBV19 combines with J gene TRBJ2-2; maybe TRBD1 (6 bases). Trimming stripped 1 base from V and 7 bases from J, with 13 bases between. The CDR3 runs to 15 residues. CDR1 LNHDA and CDR2 SQIVND come from the germline V gene (reference sequence). CDR3 residues: CASSIGKRGSGELFF. The DNA for the CDR3 is TGTGCCAGTAGTATAGGGAAAAGGGGGAGCGGGGAGCTGTTTTTT.

The chain carries TRBV19 and TRBJ1-6; 7 nucleotides match TRBD1. Germline V gene sequence: CDR1 LNHDA, CDR2 SQIVND (reference sequence). The CDR3 is 15 residues long. Trimming at V came to 3 bases and at J to 7 bases, leaving 6 bases not matched to a gene. CDR3 nucleotides: TGTGCCAGTAGTATCAGGGGGTGGGGGAATTCACCCCTCCACTTT. Translation gives CASSIRGWGNSPLHF.

This rearrangement joins TRBV7-9 to TRBJ1-1; 8 nucleotides line up with TRBD1. The CDR3 spans 16 residues. Germline V gives CDR1 SEHNR, CDR2 FQNEAQ (reference sequence). V shed 4 bases and J 5 bases; nucleotides not matched to a gene: 12. The CDR3 coding sequence is TGTGCCAGCAGCTACCACAGGGGGGGTTTCTTAACTGAAGCTTTCTTT. This gives the protein CASSYHRGGFLTEAFF. Based on the CDR3 plus reference TRBV7-9 and TRBJ1-1, the full variable domain is DTGVSQNPRHKITKRGQNVTFRCDPISEHNRLYWYRQTLGQGPEFLTYFQNEAQLEKSRLLSDRFSAERPKGSFSTLEIQRTEQGDSAMYLCASSYHRGGFLTEAFFGQGTRLTVV.